This passage covers 2 T cell receptor beta chains from one sample sequenced in a study of CD4 and CD8 cells across lung adenocarcinoma regions. TCRdb recomputed calls from the PCR reads with MiXCR, one row per CDR3 protein. The sample includes about 7,700 distinct CDR3 sequences, less than 50% of them seen just once. The sample was CD4+ T cells from the margin of a lung tumor. These receptor sequences come from a male donor with lung adenocarcinoma. The CD4 and CD8 labels of this study may be unreliable.

This rearrangement joins TRBV5-1 to TRBJ1-4, with TRBD1 identical over 7 bases. V trimming: 7 bases; J trimming: 8 bases; junction bases outside the gene matches: 8. CDR3 size: 13 residues. The germline CDR1 and CDR2 sequences are SGHRS and YFSETQ. The DNA of the CDR3 is TGCGCCAGCCGGGAGGGGGCGAGGGAAAAACTGTTTTTT. This translates into CASREGAREKLFF.

This clonotype was seen repeatedly, ten times or more. One junction end disagrees with the germline gene, perhaps due to a read error. This sequence joins TRBV7-7 and TRBJ2-1; TRBD1 or TRBD2 may be the D gene (5 bases each). This CDR3 is built from 15 residues. The V gene's germline CDR1 is SSHAT and CDR2 FNYEAQ (reference sequence). The CDR3 sequence: CASSFRRGTYNEQFF. CDR3 bases: TGTGCTAGCAGCTTCCGACGGGGCACCTACAATGAGCAGTTCTTC. The variable domain in full, completed from reference TRBV7-7 and TRBJ2-1, reads GAGVSQSPRYKVTKRGQDVTLRCDPISSHATLYWYQQALGQGPEFLTYFNYEAQPDKSGLPSDRFSAERPEGSISTLTIQRTEQRDSAMYRCASSFRRGTYNEQFFGPGTRLTVL.